The sequence of this T cell receptor beta chain was determined in a study of blood T cell repertoires in COVID-19. Study overall: Samples representing acute and convalescent COVID-19 were sourced from the United States, Italy and Spain. PBMCs, B-cell-depleted T cells, or T cells were the source of the cDNA or gDNA that made up the material.

This CDR3 is built from 11 residues. In germline, CDR1 is MDHEN, CDR2 SYDVKM. Trimming took 7 bases from V and 12 from J, leaving 13 bases between them. In the study's own analysis: Reference gene primers were amplified, and this amplification served to estimate nucleated cell counts. Repertoires were generated with immunoSEQ multiplex PCR, while TCRdb's copy carries only in-frame clones and drops some. The D gene and trimming were derived from the DNA, and the V and J assignments and clone size from that table. In the table there are under 130,000 clones, 70% to 90% of which are singletons. The sample taken for sequencing was peripheral blood. This receptor was obtained from a man aged 50 to 59 in a cohort sampled during active COVID-19. The chain uses TRBV28 and TRBJ2-1; a possible D gene is TRBD2 (5 bases). CDR3 residues: CASTDLGRQFF. The CDR3 bases are TGTGCCAGCACCGATCTGGGGAGGCAGTTCTTC.